This TCR beta chain originates from a study of shared clonotypes between healthy human individuals. Study findings and constraints: How much donors shared clonotypes was expected to be affected by sequencing depth. In the sorted subsets, rarefaction showed sequencing was incomplete despite large depth. Compared with clonotypes that all four donors shared, non-shared clonotypes had lower generation probabilities.

To note about this clone: Its target is not known.

The repertoire was sequenced with immunoSEQ multiplex PCR; TCRdb's copy has only in-frame clones and lacks some. The table shows roughly 2,300,000 clones, with around 93% occurring only once. The study drew its donors from healthy HIV-negative adults without recent acute infections or vaccinations. Germline V lookup: CDR1 SGHRS, CDR2 YFSETQ. The CDR3 is made up of 16 amino acids. The V and J ends lost 0 bases and 0 bases respectively, with 12 bases between them. Sequenced input: naive CD4+ T cells from PBMCs. Regarding subset: CD45RA+ positively selected. The clonotype was recovered from a man aged 18 to 30 in good health. Some clones in this sample may be carry-over from other donors' samples. This chain links TRBV5-1 with TRBJ1-1; a weak D match, TRBD1 (6 bases). CDR3 sequence (DNA): TGCGCCAGCAGCTTGGGGCAGGGGTTCATGAACACTGAAGCTTTCTTT. Protein product: CASSLGQGFMNTEAFF. Complete variable domain (other parts from reference TRBV5-1 and TRBJ1-1): KAGVTQTPRYLIKTRGQQVTLSCSPISGHRSVSWYQQTPGQGLQFLFEYFSETQRNKGNFPGRFSGRQFSNSRSEMNVSTLELGDSALYLCASSLGQGFMNTEAFFGQGTRLTVV.